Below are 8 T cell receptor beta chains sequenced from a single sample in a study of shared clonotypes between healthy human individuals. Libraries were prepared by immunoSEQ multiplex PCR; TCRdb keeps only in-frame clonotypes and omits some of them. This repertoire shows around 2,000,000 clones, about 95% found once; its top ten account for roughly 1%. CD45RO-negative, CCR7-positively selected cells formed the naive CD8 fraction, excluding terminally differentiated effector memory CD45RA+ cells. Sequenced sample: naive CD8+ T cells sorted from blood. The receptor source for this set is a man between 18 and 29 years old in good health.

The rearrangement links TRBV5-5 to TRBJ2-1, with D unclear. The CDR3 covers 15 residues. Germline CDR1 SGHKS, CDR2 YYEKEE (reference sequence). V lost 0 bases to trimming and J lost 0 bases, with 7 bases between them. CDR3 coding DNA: TGTGCCAGCAGCTTGGACCCTAGCTCCTACAATGAGCAGTTCTTC. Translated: CASSLDPSSYNEQFF.

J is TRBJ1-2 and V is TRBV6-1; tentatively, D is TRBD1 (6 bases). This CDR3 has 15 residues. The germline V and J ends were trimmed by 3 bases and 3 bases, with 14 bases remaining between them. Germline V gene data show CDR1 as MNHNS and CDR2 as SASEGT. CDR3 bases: TGTGCCAGCAGTGAGGCCACAGGGAGGGACTATGGCTACACCTTC. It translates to CASSEATGRDYGYTF.

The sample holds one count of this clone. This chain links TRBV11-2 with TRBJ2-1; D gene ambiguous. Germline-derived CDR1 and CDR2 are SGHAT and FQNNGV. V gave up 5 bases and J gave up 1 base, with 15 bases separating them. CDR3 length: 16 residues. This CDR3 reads CASSPILRSSYNEQFF. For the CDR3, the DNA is TGTGCCAGCAGCCCAATTTTGAGGTCATCCTACAATGAGCAGTTCTTC.

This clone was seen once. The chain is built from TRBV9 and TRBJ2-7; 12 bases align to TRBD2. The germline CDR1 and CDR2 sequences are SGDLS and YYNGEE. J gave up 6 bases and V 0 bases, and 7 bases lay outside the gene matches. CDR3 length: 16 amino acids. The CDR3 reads CASSVEETSGSSEQYF. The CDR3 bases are TGTGCCAGCAGCGTAGAGGAGACTAGCGGGAGCAGCGAGCAGTACTTC.

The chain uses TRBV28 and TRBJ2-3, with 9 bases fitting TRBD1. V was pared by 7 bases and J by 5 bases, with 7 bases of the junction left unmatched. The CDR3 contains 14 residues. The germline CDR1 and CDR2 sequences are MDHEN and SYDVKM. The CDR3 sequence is CASIPRQGVDTQYF. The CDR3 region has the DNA TGTGCCAGCATTCCTCGACAGGGGGTAGATACGCAGTATTTT. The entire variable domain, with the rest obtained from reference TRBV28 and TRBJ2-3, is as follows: DVKVTQSSRYLVKRTGEKVFLECVQDMDHENMFWYRQDPGLGLRLIYFSYDVKMKEKGDIPEGYSVSREKKERFSLILESASTNQTSMYLCASIPRQGVDTQYFGPGTRLTVL.

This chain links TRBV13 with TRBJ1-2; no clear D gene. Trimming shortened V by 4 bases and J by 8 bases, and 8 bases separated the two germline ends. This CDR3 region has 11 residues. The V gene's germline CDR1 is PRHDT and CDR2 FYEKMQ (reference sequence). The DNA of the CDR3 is TGTGCCAGCAGCTCCGAAGGGGGCTACACCTTC. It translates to CASSSEGGYTF.

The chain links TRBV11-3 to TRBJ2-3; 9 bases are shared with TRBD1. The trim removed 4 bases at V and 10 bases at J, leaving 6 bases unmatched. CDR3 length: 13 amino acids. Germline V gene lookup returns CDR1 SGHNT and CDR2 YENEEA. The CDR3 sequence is CASSSGQGSAQYF. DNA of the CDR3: TGTGCCAGCAGCTCCGGACAGGGGAGCGCGCAGTATTTT.

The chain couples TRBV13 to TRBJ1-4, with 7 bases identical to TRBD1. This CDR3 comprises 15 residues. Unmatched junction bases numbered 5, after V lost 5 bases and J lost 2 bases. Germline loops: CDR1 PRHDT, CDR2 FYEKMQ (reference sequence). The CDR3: CASSLRQGTNEKLFF. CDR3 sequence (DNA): TGTGCCAGCAGCCTAAGACAGGGCACTAATGAAAAACTGTTTTTT.